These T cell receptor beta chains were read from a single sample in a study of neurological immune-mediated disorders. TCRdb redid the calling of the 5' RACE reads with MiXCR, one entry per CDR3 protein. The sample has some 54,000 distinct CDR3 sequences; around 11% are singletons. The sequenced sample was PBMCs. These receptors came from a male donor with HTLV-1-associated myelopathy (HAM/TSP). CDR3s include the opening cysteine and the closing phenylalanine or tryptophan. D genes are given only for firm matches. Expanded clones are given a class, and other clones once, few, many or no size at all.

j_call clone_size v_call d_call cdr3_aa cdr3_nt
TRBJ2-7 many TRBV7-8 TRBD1 CASSLEGAGAEQYF TGTGCCAGCAGCTTAGAGGGGGCAGGGGCCGAGCAGTACTTC
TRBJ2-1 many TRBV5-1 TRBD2 CASSLSTSTYNEQFF TGCGCCAGCAGCTTGTCGACTAGCACTTACAATGAGCAGTTCTTC
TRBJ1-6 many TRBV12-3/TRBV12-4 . CASSLAGGNNSPLHF TGTGCCAGCAGTTTAGCCGGGGGGAACAATTCACCCCTCCACTTT
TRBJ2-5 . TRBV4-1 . CASSQEEQLGTQYF TGCGCCAGCAGCCAAGAGGAACAGTTGGGGACCCAGTACTTC
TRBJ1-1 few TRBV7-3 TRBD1 CASSPDRGGPKTEAFF TGTGCCAGCAGTCCTGACAGGGGTGGACCCAAAACTGAAGCTTTCTTT
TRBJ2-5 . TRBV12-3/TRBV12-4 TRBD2 CASSPELAHQETQYF TGTGCCAGCAGCCCTGAACTAGCGCACCAAGAGACCCAGTACTTC
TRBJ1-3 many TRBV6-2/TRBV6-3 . CASSYRDRLPTTLARGNTIYF TGTGCCAGCAGTTACAGGGACCGGCTCCCAACGACCCTGGCCCGCGGAAACACCATATATTTT
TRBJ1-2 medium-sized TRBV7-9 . CASSLGTNYGYTF TGTGCCAGCAGCTTAGGGACGAACTATGGCTACACCTTC
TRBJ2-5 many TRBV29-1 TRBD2 CSVEISGGALETQYF TGCAGCGTAGAAATTAGCGGGGGGGCTTTGGAGACCCAGTACTTC
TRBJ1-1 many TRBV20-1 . CSARDWEGVDTEAFF TGCAGTGCTAGAGATTGGGAAGGGGTGGACACTGAAGCTTTCTTT
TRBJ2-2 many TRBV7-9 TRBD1 CASNRDRENPGELFF TGTGCCAGCAACCGGGACAGGGAGAACCCCGGGGAGCTGTTTTTT
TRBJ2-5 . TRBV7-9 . CATRVRAGKLTQYF TGTGCCACCAGAGTTAGGGCAGGGAAGCTGACCCAGTACTTC
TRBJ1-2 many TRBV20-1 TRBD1 CSAQPTRDRGPGYTF TGCAGTGCCCAACCAACCAGGGACAGGGGTCCCGGCTACACCTTC
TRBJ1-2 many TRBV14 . CASSPGQSHYGYTF TGTGCCAGCAGCCCAGGACAGTCTCACTATGGCTACACCTTC
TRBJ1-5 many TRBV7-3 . CASSSHSNQPQHF TGTGCCAGCAGCTCACATAGCAATCAGCCCCAGCATTTT
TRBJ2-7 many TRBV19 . CASSILGREQYF TGTGCCAGTAGTATTTTGGGTCGCGAGCAGTACTTC
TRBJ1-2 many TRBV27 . CASSSYNNYGYTF TGTGCCAGCAGTTCGTACAATAACTATGGCTACACCTTC
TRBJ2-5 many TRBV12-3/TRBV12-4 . CASSLRGTQETQYF TGTGCCAGCAGTTTAAGAGGAACCCAAGAGACCCAGTACTTC
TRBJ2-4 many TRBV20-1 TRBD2 CSARKAGEATKNIQYF TGCAGTGCTAGAAAAGCGGGGGAGGCGACCAAAAACATTCAGTACTTC
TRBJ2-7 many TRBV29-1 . CSVDSQGTFGEQYF TGCAGCGTTGACTCGCAGGGAACGTTCGGCGAGCAGTACTTC
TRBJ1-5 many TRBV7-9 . CASSFANQPQHF TGTGCCAGCAGCTTTGCTAATCAGCCCCAGCATTTT
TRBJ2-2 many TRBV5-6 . CASSLDTGATGELFF TGTGCCAGCAGCTTGGACACCGGGGCCACCGGGGAGCTGTTTTTT
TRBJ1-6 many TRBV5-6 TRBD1 CASRILRDRGTHNSPLHF TGTGCCAGCAGGATACTCCGGGACAGGGGAACGCATAATTCACCCCTCCACTTT
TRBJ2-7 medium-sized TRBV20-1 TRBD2 CSARGTSGGDREQYF TGCAGTGCTAGAGGGACTAGCGGGGGGGATCGGGAGCAGTACTTC
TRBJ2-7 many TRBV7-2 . CASSSRDTTYEQYF TGTGCCAGCAGCTCCCGGGACACAACCTACGAGCAGTACTTC
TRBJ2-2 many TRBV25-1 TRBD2 CASSEGGGPLGFGELFF TGTGCCAGCAGTGAAGGGGGGGGTCCCCTGGGTTTCGGGGAGCTGTTTTTT
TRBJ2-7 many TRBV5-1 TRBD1 CASSLQGQGFYEQYF TGCGCCAGCAGCTTACAGGGACAGGGGTTCTACGAGCAGTACTTC
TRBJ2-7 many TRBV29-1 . CSAGLSEQYF TGCAGCGCCGGACTAAGCGAGCAGTACTTC
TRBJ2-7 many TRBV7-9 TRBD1 CASSSWTGRPYEQYF TGTGCCAGCAGCTCCTGGACAGGGAGGCCCTACGAGCAGTACTTC